This paragraph reports one TCR beta chain. What it binds is not known. Per the germline V gene, CDR1 is ENHRY and CDR2 is SYGVKD. This CDR3 spans 16 amino acids. The V end was cut by 0 bases, the J end by 1 base, with 9 bases between. Excluded were patients having autoimmune disease history or systemic immunosuppression. These data belong to a study of OX40 agonist ivuxolimab in advanced cancers. Overall study context: Partial responses were achieved by three patients, of whom one had hepatocellular carcinoma and two had cutaneous melanoma. Notes on the study in general: Clones of CD4+ and CD8+ blood T cells grew by week 6 at doses of 0.1 to 3.0 mg/kg.

Produced via immunoSEQ multiplex PCR; TCRdb's table is partial and in-frame only. The repertoire holds roughly 100,000 clones, with 93% as singletons. This material consisted of CD4+ or CD8+ T cells sorted from blood, taken in a trial of the OX40 agonist ivuxolimab. This receptor was identified in an adult with an advanced solid tumor such as melanoma, head and neck, liver or kidney cancer. This chain links TRBV10-3 with TRBJ2-2, with D unresolved. CDR3 coding DNA: TGTGCCATCAGTGAGTCGCGACAACAGAACACCGGGGAGCTGTTTTTT. The encoded protein is CAISESRQQNTGELFF.